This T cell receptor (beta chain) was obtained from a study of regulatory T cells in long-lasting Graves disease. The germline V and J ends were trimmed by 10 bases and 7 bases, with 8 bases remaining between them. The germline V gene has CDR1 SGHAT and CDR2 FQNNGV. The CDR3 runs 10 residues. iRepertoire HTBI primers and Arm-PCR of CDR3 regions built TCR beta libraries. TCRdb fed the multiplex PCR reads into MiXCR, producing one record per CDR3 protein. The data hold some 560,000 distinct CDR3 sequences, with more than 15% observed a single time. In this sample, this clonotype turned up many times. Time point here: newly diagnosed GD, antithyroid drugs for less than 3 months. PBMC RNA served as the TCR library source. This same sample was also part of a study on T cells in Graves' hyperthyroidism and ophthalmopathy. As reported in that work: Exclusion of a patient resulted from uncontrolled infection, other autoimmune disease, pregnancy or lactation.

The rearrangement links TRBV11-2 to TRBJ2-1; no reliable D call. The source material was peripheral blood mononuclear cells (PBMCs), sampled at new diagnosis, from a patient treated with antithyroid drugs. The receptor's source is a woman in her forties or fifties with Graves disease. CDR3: CATQGNEQFF. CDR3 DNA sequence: TGTGCCACCCAAGGGAATGAGCAGTTCTTC.